This TCR beta chain was recorded in a study of OX40 agonist ivuxolimab in advanced cancers. Study overall: Among those enrolled, mean age was roughly 62 years (range about 20 to 79) and approximately 83% were male.

The protocol was immunoSEQ multiplex PCR, while the TCRdb copy is restricted to in-frame clones and leaves out a portion. Among approximately 31,000 clones, around 90% were seen once, and the ten largest hold around three fifths. The CDR3 covers 15 residues. Germline CDR1 and CDR2: SEHNR and FQNEAQ (reference sequence). With 1 base removed from V and 2 bases from J, the gap between germline ends came to 9 bases. The V gene is TRBV7-9, the J gene TRBJ2-1; the D gene is possibly TRBD2 (6 bases). This material consisted of CD4+ or CD8+ T cells sorted from blood, taken in a trial of the OX40 agonist ivuxolimab. The source of this sequence is an adult with an advanced solid tumor such as melanoma, head and neck, liver or kidney cancer. The CDR3, as DNA: TGTGCCAGCAGCTTAGGTCCGGGGGCCTACAATGAGCAGTTCTTC. This encodes CASSLGPGAYNEQFF.